This passage covers 27 T cell receptor beta chains from one sample sequenced in a study of neurological immune-mediated disorders. Time point denoted: longitudinal time-point 1 (baseline). TCRdb re-called the 5' RACE reads with MiXCR, one entry per CDR3 protein. Among about 49,000 distinct CDR3 sequences, 9% to 10% were seen once, and the ten largest hold 1.5% to 2%. Sequencing was performed on PBMCs. The source is a woman between 35 and 50 years old in good health.

The chain employs TRBV7-8 and TRBJ2-1; 9 bases align to TRBD2. Germline loops: CDR1 SGHVS, CDR2 FQNEAQ. The CDR3 is made up of 16 amino acids. V lost 5 bases to trimming and J lost 2 bases; unmatched junction nucleotides: 7. The CDR3 loop reads CASSPRAGGTYNEQFF. Written as DNA, the CDR3 is TGTGCCAGCAGCCCCCGGGCGGGAGGGACCTACAATGAGCAGTTCTTC.

The sample holds many counts of this clonotype. The chain couples TRBV20-1 to TRBJ1-5, with a weak D call TRBD1 (5 bases). The CDR3 length is 13 residues. Deletions cut 4 bases from V and 7 bases from J, with 14 bases between. CDR1 and CDR2 from the germline V gene are DFQATT and SNEGSKA (reference sequence). CDR3 nucleotides: TGCAGTGCTATCAGGGTAGAAAACCAGCCCCAGCATTTT. This encodes CSAIRVENQPQHF.

In this sample, this clonotype turned up many times. This chain links TRBV3-1 with TRBJ1-2; weak D call: TRBD1 (5 bases). The length of the CDR3 is 15 residues. Germline assignment: CDR1 LGHDT and CDR2 YNNKEL (reference sequence). V lost 3 bases and J lost 7, with 18 bases in between. CDR3 protein: CASSQDNRRTPGYTF. CDR3 bases: TGTGCCAGCAGCCAGGACAACCGACGAACTCCTGGCTACACCTTC.

At least ten counts were recorded for this clonotype. This sequence joins TRBV12-3 or TRBV12-4 and TRBJ2-3; weak D call: TRBD2 (5 bases). This CDR3 is built from 12 residues. V dropped 2 bases and J dropped 6 bases, with 6 bases sitting between them. Written as DNA, the CDR3 is TGTGCCAGCAGTTTAACGGGGGATACGCAGTATTTT. Amino acid sequence: CASSLTGDTQYF.

Ten or more counts support this clonotype. The chain has TRBV6-2 or TRBV6-3 and TRBJ2-1; 13 nucleotides match TRBD2. The V gene end was trimmed by 6 bases and the J gene end by 4 bases; junction bases not matched to a gene: 3. The CDR3 spans 15 residues. CDR1 and CDR2 (germline): MNHEY, SVGEGT. As DNA, the CDR3 is TGTGCCAGCAGCCCGGGACTAGCGGGATACAATGAGCAGTTCTTC. It is translated as CASSPGLAGYNEQFF.

This clonotype was seen repeatedly, ten times or more. At one boundary the junction diverges from the germline segment, which might be a read error. The J gene is TRBJ2-3, the V gene TRBV7-7; perhaps D is TRBD1 or TRBD2 (5 bases each). The V gene's germline CDR1 is SSHAT and CDR2 FNYEAQ (reference sequence). The CDR3 has 15 amino acids. Here the CDR3 reads CASSPGYGGTDTQYF. In nucleotides, the CDR3 is TGTGCTAGCAGCCCAGGGTACGGGGGCACAGATACGCAGTATTTT.

At least ten counts were recorded for this clonotype. The chain is built from TRBV7-8 and TRBJ2-5; tentatively, D is TRBD2 (5 bases). V lost 0 bases to trimming and J lost 5 bases, with 10 bases between them. Germline CDR1 reads SGHVS; CDR2 reads FQNEAQ. The CDR3 totals 14 residues. The CDR3 protein is CASSLAREGETQYF. The CDR3 nucleotides are TGTGCCAGCAGCTTAGCGAGGGAAGGGGAGACCCAGTACTTC.

This clonotype has ten or more counts. The CDR3 DNA reads TGCGCCAGCAGCGTCGGACAGGGTCATGGCTACACCTTC. Protein sequence: CASSVGQGHGYTF. This chain joins TRBV5-1 and TRBJ1-2; 8 nucleotides match TRBD1. V was clipped by 4 bases and J by 6 bases; unmatched bases: 5. The germline V gene has CDR1 SGHRS and CDR2 YFSETQ. This CDR3 comprises 13 residues.

This clonotype has a count of ten or more. CDR3 loop: CASSWPSGPKGDTQYF. The CDR3 DNA sequence: TGTGCCAGCAGTTGGCCTAGCGGGCCCAAAGGAGATACGCAGTATTTT. This chain joins TRBV6-2 or TRBV6-3 and TRBJ2-3; 8 nucleotides align to TRBD2. The CDR3 covers 16 residues. The germline CDR1 and CDR2 sequences are MNHEY and SVGEGT. Germline trimming cut 4 bases from V and 5 bases from J; bases unmatched to any gene: 11.

This clonotype was recorded at least ten times. This chain links TRBV6-1 with TRBJ2-6, with D perhaps TRBD1 or TRBD2 (5 bases each). The CDR3 loop spans 19 amino acids. Germline CDR1 reads MNHNS; CDR2 reads SASEGT. With 4 bases removed from V and 4 bases from J, the gap between germline ends came to 23 bases. CDR3 sequence (DNA): TGTGCCAGCAGTGGTCGGGGTGGCGCAGGGAAAGGAGGGGCCAACGTCCTGACTTTC. The encoded protein is CASSGRGGAGKGGANVLTF.

V and J are TRBV6-5 and TRBJ2-5; 8 bases line up with TRBD1. J gave up 3 bases and V 4 bases, and 7 bases lay outside the gene matches. The CDR3 is 15 residues long. Germline V CDR1 and CDR2: MNHEY, SVGAGI. The chain's CDR3 is CASSSVTGAKETQYF. The CDR3 nucleotides read TGTGCCAGCAGTTCGGTGACAGGGGCCAAAGAGACCCAGTACTTC.

The table lists this clonotype with many counts. The DNA for the CDR3 is TGTGCCAGCAGTTACTCGTGGCGGGGAGGGTTTAGCAATCAGCCCCAGCATTTT. Its translation is CASSYSWRGGFSNQPQHF. V is TRBV6-5 and J is TRBJ1-5; D ambiguous. V was clipped by 0 bases and J by 0 bases, with 15 bases between them. Looked up from germline, CDR1 is MNHEY and CDR2 is SVGAGI. CDR3 length equals 18 residues.

The sample holds many counts of this clonotype. The chain carries TRBV7-2 and TRBJ2-7, with D unresolved. Germline CDR1 SGHTA, CDR2 FQGNSA. V lost 5 bases to trimming and J lost 7 bases, with 12 bases between them. The CDR3 totals 12 residues. Written as DNA, the CDR3 is TGTGCCAGCAGCGCTCAGACTCGGGAGCAGTACTTC. This translates into CASSAQTREQYF.

The table lists this clonotype with many counts. The chain has TRBV12-3 or TRBV12-4 and TRBJ2-3; D gene unclear. The CDR3 sequence is 12 residues long. Trimming cost V 6 bases and J 3 bases, with 7 bases left between them. The CDR3 DNA reads TGTGCCAGCAGCACCCTTACAGATACGCAGTATTTT. Encoded protein: CASSTLTDTQYF.

This clonotype was observed at least ten times. The genes are TRBV7-3 and TRBJ1-1, with TRBD1 as a possible D gene (5 bases). The germline V gene has CDR1 SGHTA and CDR2 FQGTGA. The V end was cut by 5 bases, the J end by 4 bases, with 11 bases between. The CDR3 runs to 13 residues. CDR3 protein: CASSAQGSTEAFF. The DNA for the CDR3 is TGTGCCAGCAGCGCCCAGGGTTCCACTGAAGCTTTCTTT. The full variable domain, completed using reference TRBV7-3 and TRBJ1-1, is GAGVSQTPSNKVTEKGKYVELRCDPISGHTALYWYRQSLGQGPEFLIYFQGTGAADDSGLPNDRFFAVRPEGSVSTLKIQRTERGDSAVYLCASSAQGSTEAFFGQGTRLTVV.

In this sample, this clonotype turned up many times. The chain uses TRBV2 and TRBJ2-7, with TRBD2 as a possible D gene (6 bases). V gave up 6 bases and J gave up 3 bases, with 18 bases separating them. This CDR3 region has 15 residues. Per germline, CDR1 SNHLY and CDR2 FYNNEI. The CDR3 DNA follows: TGTGCCAGCAGCTTGGGAAACGGACTATTCTACGAGCAGTACTTC. Protein sequence: CASSLGNGLFYEQYF.

This clonotype was detected ten times or more. The chain joins TRBV20-1 to TRBJ2-7; tentative D call: TRBD2 (5 bases). The CDR3 has 13 amino acids. Germline values: CDR1 DFQATT, CDR2 SNEGSKA (reference sequence). Trimming removed 6 bases from V and 2 bases from J, with 14 bases in between. CDR3 nucleotides: TGCAGTGCCTTAACCGGGAAGACCTACGAGCAGTACTTC. Its protein is CSALTGKTYEQYF.

The genes are TRBV5-1 and TRBJ2-2, with D perhaps matching TRBD2 (5 bases). From germline, CDR1 is SGHRS and CDR2 YFSETQ. Trimming took off 0 bases at V and 0 bases at J, with 9 bases between the two ends. The CDR3 is 16 amino acids. The CDR3 DNA reads as TGCGCCAGCAGCTTGGGGAGCGGACCGAACACCGGGGAGCTGTTTTTT. Residues: CASSLGSGPNTGELFF.

This clonotype was counted ten times or more. The chain employs TRBV30 and TRBJ2-5; 9 bases are a match to TRBD1. Germline V gives CDR1 GTSNPN, CDR2 SVGIG (reference sequence). The junction had 0 bases not matched to a gene; V was cut back by 5 bases and J by 5 bases. The CDR3 loop spans 11 amino acids. This chain's CDR3 is CAWGQGETQYF. In nucleotides, the CDR3 is TGTGCCTGGGGACAGGGGGAGACCCAGTACTTC. The variable domain in full, with the rest retrieved from reference TRBV30 and TRBJ2-5, is SQTIHQWPATLVQPVGSPLSLECTVEGTSNPNLYWYRQAAGRGLQLLFYSVGIGQISSEVPQNLSASRPQDRQFILSSKKLLLSDSGFYLCAWGQGETQYFGPGTRLLVL.

This clonotype was seen many times. CDR3: CSAPGQGGGYTF. The CDR3 DNA is TGCAGTGCCCCCGGACAGGGGGGGGGCTACACCTTC. This rearrangement joins TRBV20-1 to TRBJ1-2; 10 positions agree with TRBD1. Germline-derived CDR1 and CDR2 are DFQATT and SNEGSKA (reference sequence). With V trimmed by 6 bases and J by 8 bases, 6 bases remained unmatched. There are 12 residues in the CDR3.

This clonotype has at least ten counts. The chain uses TRBV6-1 and TRBJ1-1; D gene unclear. This CDR3 has 10 amino acids. Germline CDR1 and CDR2: MNHNS and SASEGT. V lost 3 bases, J lost 4 bases, and 0 bases lay in between. This chain's CDR3 is CASSDTEAFF. In DNA form, the CDR3 reads TGTGCCAGCAGTGACACTGAAGCTTTCTTT.

This clonotype came up many times. The rearrangement uses TRBV7-8 and TRBJ2-7, with 12 bases that match TRBD2. The CDR3 runs 16 residues. Trimming took 5 bases from V and 6 from J; bases not matched to a gene: 11. Germline loops: CDR1 SGHVS, CDR2 FQNEAQ. The CDR3 coding sequence is TGTGCCAGCAGCGGACGACTGACTAGCGGGGGAACCGAGCAGTACTTC. This gives the protein CASSGRLTSGGTEQYF.

There are many counts of this clonotype. This chain joins TRBV5-1 and TRBJ1-3; D not resolved. The germline CDR1 and CDR2 sequences are SGHRS and YFSETQ. CDR3 length: 15 residues. The V end lost 0 bases, the J end lost 0 bases, and 7 bases lay between the germline ends. Written as DNA, the CDR3 is TGCGCCAGCAGCTTGGAACAGATCTCTGGAAACACCATATATTTT. It encodes CASSLEQISGNTIYF.

This clonotype showed up many times. The V call is TRBV9, the J call TRBJ2-3; D is undetermined. This CDR3 comprises 14 residues. Germline V gives CDR1 SGDLS, CDR2 YYNGEE. Deletions cut 3 bases from V and 3 bases from J, with 11 bases between. CDR3 protein: CASSAAVGTDTQYF. CDR3 in DNA: TGTGCCAGCAGCGCCGCTGTTGGGACAGATACGCAGTATTTT.

This clonotype was counted at least ten times. The chain is built from TRBV7-6 and TRBJ2-5; D uncertain. This CDR3 region has 13 residues. The germline V gene has CDR1 SGHVS and CDR2 FNYEAQ. The germline V and J ends were trimmed by 5 bases and 5 bases, with 12 bases remaining between them. As DNA, the CDR3 is TGTGCCAGCAGCACAAGAAGCAGGGAGACCCAGTACTTC. As protein: CASSTRSRETQYF. Full variable domain (rest looked up from reference TRBV7-6 and TRBJ2-5): GAGVSQSPRYKVTKRGQDVALRCDPISGHVSLYWYRQALGQGPEFLTYFNYEAQQDKSGLPNDRFSAERPEGSISTLTIQRTEQRDSAMYRCASSTRSRETQYFGPGTRLLVL.

The sample holds many counts of this clonotype. The chain links TRBV24-1 to TRBJ2-5, with a weak D call TRBD2 (5 bases). Germline assignment: CDR1 KGHDR and CDR2 SFDVKD. The CDR3 is made up of 12 amino acids. V was shortened by 9 bases and J by 5 bases, with 12 bases between the two germline ends. Written as DNA, the CDR3 is TGTGCCACCGGTGGTGGGAGCGAGACCCAGTACTTC. Encoded protein: CATGGGSETQYF.

This clonotype was detected many times. The chain links TRBV20-1 to TRBJ2-3; 10 positions match TRBD2. CDR1 is DFQATT and CDR2 is SNEGSKA in the germline V gene (reference sequence). This CDR3 spans 18 amino acids. The CDR3 loop is CSRPASGGPPISTDTQYF. The CDR3 region has the DNA TGCAGCCGCCCTGCTAGCGGGGGCCCACCCATTAGCACAGATACGCAGTATTTT.